A single sample gave rise to the 23 T cell receptor beta chains below, sequenced in a study of cytomegalovirus exposure and HLA in healthy donors. The PCR made use of 60 Vbeta and 13 Jbeta primers. The data were produced by immunoSEQ multiplex PCR, yet TCRdb's version contains in-frame clones alone and is incomplete. This sample carries tens of thousands of clones, around 78% of them seen once, and the ten largest clones take roughly 2.5%. Sequencing used PBMCs. These receptors were taken from a male donor in good health and CMV-seropositive.

The chain has TRBV6-1 and TRBJ2-3; D possibly corresponds to TRBD2 (6 bases). Germline V gene lookup returns CDR1 MNHNS and CDR2 SASEGT. Trimming left V 8 bases short and J 7 bases short, with 13 bases between. The CDR3 extends over 12 amino acids. The CDR3 sequence: CASGGMRNTQYF. CDR3 nucleotide sequence: TGTGCCAGCGGGGGGATGAGAAATACGCAGTATTTT.

The chain joins TRBV5-4 to TRBJ1-3; no clear D gene. The CDR3 covers 15 residues. V was shortened by 4 bases and J by 0 bases, with 11 bases between the two germline ends. Germline V gene data show CDR1 as SGHNT and CDR2 as YYREEE (reference sequence). This CDR3 reads CASSKNTVSGNTIYF. CDR3 nucleotide sequence: TGTGCCAGCAGCAAAAACACCGTCTCTGGAAACACCATATATTTT.

The chain combines TRBV7-6 with TRBJ2-7; the match to TRBD2 covers 9 bases. Germline V lookup: CDR1 SGHVS, CDR2 FNYEAQ. CDR3 length equals 16 residues. The V and J ends lost 0 bases and 4 bases, in that order; junction bases with no gene match: 7. Written as DNA, the CDR3 is TGTGCCAGCAGCTTAGCGCTTACGGCGGGAGGGTACGAGCAGTACTTC. This gives the protein CASSLALTAGGYEQYF.

The rearrangement joins TRBV15 to TRBJ2-2; 8 bases line up with TRBD1. V lost 1 base and J lost 4; bases outside the gene matches: 2. Germline V gene data show CDR1 as LNHNV and CDR2 as YYDKDF (reference sequence). The length of the CDR3 is 15 residues. The CDR3 here is CATSRGTGSTGELFF. The CDR3 coding sequence is TGTGCCACCAGCAGAGGGACAGGGAGCACCGGGGAGCTGTTTTTT.

This chain joins TRBV2 and TRBJ2-5; D perhaps matches TRBD1 (10 bases). The germline V gene encodes CDR1 SNHLY and CDR2 FYNNEI. V was shortened by 8 bases and J by 9 bases, with 34 bases between the two germline ends. The CDR3 loop spans 18 amino acids. The CDR3 here is CASGGTGAGGRALWAQYF. CDR3 sequence (DNA): TGTGCCAGCGGGGGGACAGGGGCCGGCGGGAGGGCCTTGTGGGCCCAGTACTTC. Combining the CDR3 with reference TRBV2 and TRBJ2-5 gives the whole variable domain EPEVTQTPSHQVTQMGQEVILRCVPISNHLYFYWYRQILGQKVEFLVSFYNNEISEKSEIFDDQFSVERPDGSNFTLKIRSTKLEDSAMYFCASGGTGAGGRALWAQYFGPGTRLLVL.

The chain carries TRBV5-1 and TRBJ1-1; TRBD1 matches at 7 bases. Germline values: CDR1 SGHRS, CDR2 YFSETQ. Trimming cost V 3 bases and J 1 base; bases outside gene matches: 3. This CDR3 is 14 amino acids long. Written as DNA, the CDR3 is TGCGCCAGCAGCTCACAGGGGAAGAACACTGAAGCTTTCTTT. It specifies CASSSQGKNTEAFF. The complete variable domain, with remaining parts taken from reference TRBV5-1 and TRBJ1-1, reads KAGVTQTPRYLIKTRGQQVTLSCSPISGHRSVSWYQQTPGQGLQFLFEYFSETQRNKGNFPGRFSGRQFSNSRSEMNVSTLELGDSALYLCASSSQGKNTEAFFGQGTRLTVV.

The CDR3 protein is CASSSQSGTYQETQYF. The CDR3 nucleotides read TGTGCCAGCAGTTCACAAAGCGGGACGTACCAAGAGACCCAGTACTTC. The chain combines TRBV6-5 with TRBJ2-5, with 7 bases aligning to TRBD2. This CDR3 is 16 amino acids long. The germline CDR1 and CDR2 sequences are MNHEY and SVGAGI. J gave up 0 bases and V 4 bases, and 8 bases lay outside the gene matches.

The CDR3 spells CASSQDLGQKNTEAFF. As DNA, the CDR3 is TGTGCCAGCAGCCAAGATTTGGGACAGAAAAACACTGAAGCTTTCTTT. The rearrangement links TRBV14 to TRBJ1-1; the match to TRBD1 covers 7 bases. Germline V CDR1 and CDR2: SGHDN, FVKESK. V gave up 0 bases and J gave up 2 bases; unmatched junction bases: 6. The CDR3 totals 16 residues.

This chain uses TRBV29-1 with TRBJ2-1, with D possibly TRBD2 on 7 matching bases. The V end lost 6 bases, the J end lost 10 bases, and 16 bases lay between the germline ends. CDR1 is SQVTM and CDR2 is ANQGSEA in the germline V gene. This CDR3 contains 12 residues. The CDR3 DNA reads TGCAGCGTCGGTTTGGGGGGGCGCGAGCAGTTCTTC. Its protein is CSVGLGGREQFF.

This clone was found many times. Here the CDR3 reads CASSVTSGSNEQFF. In nucleotides, the CDR3 is TGTGCCAGCAGTGTGACTAGCGGGAGCAATGAGCAGTTCTTC. The rearrangement links TRBV6-4 to TRBJ2-1; 12 nucleotides match TRBD2. Unmatched junction bases numbered 1, after V lost 4 bases and J lost 6 bases. Per germline, CDR1 MRHNA and CDR2 SNTAGT. The CDR3 extends over 14 amino acids.

The V gene is TRBV6-5, the J gene TRBJ2-3; 13 positions match TRBD2. The CDR3 spans 15 residues. V shed 6 bases, J shed 6 bases, and the junction held 6 bases outside the gene matches. The germline V gene has CDR1 MNHEY and CDR2 SVGAGI. CDR3 amino acids: CASSPGLAGPDTQYF. The CDR3 DNA is TGTGCCAGCAGCCCGGGACTAGCGGGACCCGATACGCAGTATTTT.

Ten or more counts support this clone. The chain recombines TRBV4-2 with TRBJ2-7; 10 positions agree with TRBD2. The germline gives CDR1 LGHNA, CDR2 YNFKEQ. V lost 1 base to trimming and J lost 0 bases; unmatched junction nucleotides: 0. The CDR3 length is 15 residues. The CDR3 region has the DNA TGTGCCAGCAGCCAAGGACTAGCGGGCTCCTACGAGCAGTACTTC. It is translated as CASSQGLAGSYEQYF.

This clone was counted a single time. The rearrangement links TRBV5-1 to TRBJ2-5, with D perhaps TRBD1 (5 bases). This CDR3 comprises 13 residues. Germline loops: CDR1 SGHRS, CDR2 YFSETQ. V dropped 4 bases and J dropped 5 bases, with 12 bases sitting between them. CDR3 loop: CASSPQGGETQYF. CDR3 nucleotides: TGCGCCAGCAGCCCCCAGGGTGGCGAGACCCAGTACTTC.

The V and J genes are TRBV2 and TRBJ1-5; perhaps TRBD1 as D (5 bases). The CDR3 runs to 14 residues. The V gene lost 7 bases and the J gene lost 4 bases, with 14 bases spanning the gap. Germline assignment: CDR1 SNHLY and CDR2 FYNNEI. This CDR3 reads CASKVGALNQPQHF. CDR3 DNA sequence: TGTGCCAGCAAGGTAGGGGCCCTTAATCAGCCCCAGCATTTT.

This chain connects TRBV7-9 to TRBJ2-6; weak D call: TRBD1 (5 bases). Germline-derived CDR1 and CDR2 are SEHNR and FQNEAQ (reference sequence). The CDR3 is 13 residues long. The germline V and J ends were trimmed by 11 bases and 0 bases, with 8 bases remaining between them. CDR3 region: CARGASGANVLTF. DNA for the CDR3: TGTGCCCGTGGGGCCTCTGGGGCCAACGTCCTGACTTTC.

This sequence joins TRBV28 and TRBJ2-3, with 11 positions matching TRBD2. Per the germline V gene, CDR1 is MDHEN and CDR2 is SYDVKM. The CDR3 spans 15 residues. V dropped 6 bases and J dropped 3; count of bases not matched to a gene: 5. The CDR3 sequence is CASRKTSGKTDTQYF. In nucleotides, the CDR3 is TGTGCCAGCAGAAAGACTAGCGGGAAGACAGATACGCAGTATTTT.

The J gene is TRBJ1-2, the V gene TRBV25-1, with D maybe TRBD1 (5 bases). With 6 bases removed from V and 6 bases from J, the gap between germline ends came to 11 bases. Germline V CDR1 and CDR2: MGHDK, SYGVNS. The CDR3 totals 12 residues. The CDR3 bases are TGTGCCAGCAGAGGAAGGGGCGATGGCTACACCTTC. Protein sequence: CASRGRGDGYTF.

The chain combines TRBV16 with TRBJ1-1; 7 bases are shared with TRBD1. J was trimmed by 0 bases and V by 6 bases; bases with no gene match: 19. CDR3 length equals 19 residues. Per the germline V gene, CDR1 is KGHSY and CDR2 is FQNENV. CDR3 nucleotides: TGTGCCAGCAGTTTCCGTTCCCCGGGACAGCGAAGTTTGAACACTGAAGCTTTCTTT. Its translation is CASSFRSPGQRSLNTEAFF. Supplemented by reference TRBV16 and TRBJ1-1, the full variable domain reads GEEVAQTPKHLVRGEGQKAKLYCAPIKGHSYVFWYQQVLKNEFKFLISFQNENVFDETGMPKERFSAKCLPNSPCSLEIQATKLEDSAVYFCASSFRSPGQRSLNTEAFFGQGTRLTVV.

In this sample, this clone turned up once. The V gene is TRBV5-1, the J gene TRBJ1-1; TRBD1 matches at 12 bases. This CDR3 comprises 17 residues. The V segment lost 3 bases and the J segment 6 bases; nucleotides outside the gene matches: 12. CDR1 and CDR2 (germline): SGHRS, YFSETQ. The CDR3 spells CASSSQAGTGGRAEAFF. Here the CDR3 DNA reads TGCGCCAGCAGCTCGCAAGCCGGGACAGGGGGCAGGGCTGAAGCTTTCTTT. Combining the CDR3 with reference TRBV5-1 and TRBJ1-1 gives the whole variable domain KAGVTQTPRYLIKTRGQQVTLSCSPISGHRSVSWYQQTPGQGLQFLFEYFSETQRNKGNFPGRFSGRQFSNSRSEMNVSTLELGDSALYLCASSSQAGTGGRAEAFFGQGTRLTVV.

The rearrangement links TRBV27 to TRBJ1-1; no clear D gene. Germline V lookup: CDR1 MNHEY, CDR2 SMNVEV (reference sequence). V lost 5 bases and J lost 1, with 8 bases in between. The CDR3 has 13 residues. CDR3 DNA sequence: TGTGCCAGCAGTGTTCAGGAGAACACTGAAGCTTTCTTT. Residues: CASSVQENTEAFF.

V is TRBV9 and J is TRBJ1-3; no firm D call. Germline CDR1 and CDR2: SGDLS and YYNGEE. This CDR3 region has 16 residues. V shed 0 bases and J shed 7 bases, with 17 bases lying between them. The DNA for the CDR3 is TGTGCCAGCAGCGTAGATTCCGGGAGCCCTTGGAACACCATATATTTT. It specifies CASSVDSGSPWNTIYF.

The chain joins TRBV11-2 to TRBJ2-3; D is ambiguous. Germline V gene data show CDR1 as SGHAT and CDR2 as FQNNGV. The CDR3 length is 15 residues. V dropped 3 bases and J dropped 0 bases, with 10 bases sitting between them. CDR3: CASSFEKRSTDTQYF. The CDR3 nucleotides are TGTGCCAGCAGCTTTGAGAAACGCAGCACAGATACGCAGTATTTT. Filled out from reference TRBV11-2 and TRBJ2-3, the complete variable domain reads EAGVAQSPRYKIIEKRQSVAFWCNPISGHATLYWYQQILGQGPKLLIQFQNNGVVDDSQLPKDRFSAERLKGVDSTLKIQPAKLEDSAVYLCASSFEKRSTDTQYFGPGTRLTVL.

The chain is built from TRBV18 and TRBJ2-7; D call uncertain. The ends were cut back, 4 bases at V and 1 base at J, with 11 bases in the middle. CDR1 and CDR2 (germline): KGHSH, LQKENI. CDR3 length: 14 residues. This chain's CDR3 is CASSRSSQSYEQYF. CDR3 DNA: TGTGCCAGCTCACGGTCTTCACAATCCTACGAGCAGTACTTC.